This is a list of T cell receptor beta chains from one sample in a study of blood T cell repertoires in COVID-19. The data were produced by immunoSEQ multiplex PCR, yet TCRdb's version contains in-frame clones alone and is incomplete. The sample carries roughly 250,000 clones, around four fifths recorded once. Sequenced: peripheral blood. The receptors were sampled from a woman in her sixties with active or convalescent COVID-19. CDR3s include the opening cysteine and the closing phenylalanine or tryptophan. The order of the fields is V gene, D gene, J gene, clone size, CDR3 DNA, CDR3 protein. A D gene is named only where the DNA matches it firmly. Expanded clones get a size class; other rows say once, few or many, or leave the size out.

TRBV6-2/TRBV6-3	.	TRBJ2-5	.	TGTGCCAGCAGTTACCCGCCGGTTCAAGAGACCCAGTACTTC	CASSYPPVQETQYF
TRBV19	TRBD2	TRBJ2-1	.	TGTGCCAGTAGTATGAGTGCTAGCGGGATTGGAGAGGGTGAGCAGTTCTTC	CASSMSASGIGEGEQFF
TRBV3-1/TRBV3-2	.	TRBJ2-5	.	TGTGCCAGCAGCCAAGAGGCGGCCTCCCGACAAGAGACCCAGTACTTC	CASSQEAASRQETQYF
TRBV7-6	.	TRBJ2-1	.	TGTGCCAGCAGCTTAGCGCAACACGGGAGCTCCTACAATGAGCAGTTCTTC	CASSLAQHGSSYNEQFF
TRBV27	.	TRBJ1-4	few	TGTGCCAGCAGCCGCGCAGGGGCCGGGGAAAAACTGTTTTTT	CASSRAGAGEKLFF
TRBV21-1	.	TRBJ2-1	.	TGTGCCAGCAGCAGCTTACTAGCGGGTTATTTGAATGAGCAGTTCTTC	CASSSLLAGYLNEQFF
TRBV14	TRBD1	TRBJ2-3	once	TGTGCCAGCAGCCAAGTGAAAGGGGGCTTCACAGATACGCAGTATTTT	CASSQVKGGFTDTQYF
TRBV28	.	TRBJ1-5	.	TGTGCCAGCAGTACAGGGACCCGCAATCAGCCCCAGCATTTT	CASSTGTRNQPQHF
TRBV12-1	.	TRBJ1-1	.	TGTGCCAGCAGCCCAAGGACAGTACTAAACACTGAAGCTTTCTTT	CASSPRTVLNTEAFF
TRBV6-6	TRBD2	TRBJ2-7	.	TGTGCCAGCAGTTACTCGACGGGGGGGGCTGGGCAGTACTTC	CASSYSTGGAGQYF
TRBV4-1	.	TRBJ1-6	.	TGCGCCAGCAGCCAAAGCCGTAATTCACCCCTCCACTTT	CASSQSRNSPLHF
TRBV10-2	.	TRBJ1-2	.	TGCGCCAGCAGTGACAGGGCTAACTATGGCTACACCTTC	CASSDRANYGYTF
TRBV11-3	.	TRBJ2-1	.	TGTGCCAGCAGCTTACTTACGGAGGGCAATGAGCAGTTCTTC	CASSLLTEGNEQFF